This paragraph reports one T cell receptor beta chain. From germline, CDR1 is SGHTA and CDR2 FQGNSA. CDR3 size: 16 residues. With V trimmed by 3 bases and J by 5 bases, 4 bases remained unmatched. Methotrexate plus calcineurin inhibitor accompanied controls' myeloablative marrow transplants; sampling was 1 year later. Sequencing used immunoSEQ multiplex PCR; TCRdb keeps in-frame clones, though not all of them. The table records 15,000 to 20,000 clones, roughly 80% of them present only once. This sample is drawn from a study of T cells after posttransplantation cyclophosphamide. The sample here was PBMCs, taken 430 to 450 days after allogeneic stem cell transplant with calcineurin inhibitor and methotrexate. The clonotype comes from a male patient aged 30 to 40 who received an allogeneic stem cell transplant from an unrelated donor, was CMV-positive, and had acute and chronic GVHD. Some of the T cells may derive from the graft donor. The gene calls are TRBV7-2 and TRBJ2-3, with TRBD2 matching over 14 bases. CDR3 sequence (DNA): TGTGCCAGCAGCTTCGCCGGGACTAGCGGGGGAGATACGCAGTATTTT. Residues: CASSFAGTSGGDTQYF. The full variable domain, rest sourced from reference TRBV7-2 and TRBJ2-3, is GAGVSQSPSNKVTEKGKDVELRCDPISGHTALYWYRQSLGQGLEFLIYFQGNSAPDKSGLPSDRFSAERTGGSVSTLTIQRTQQEDSAVYLCASSFAGTSGGDTQYFGPGTRLTVL.